This record concerns one T cell receptor (beta chain) sequence. The source of the sample is a study of shared clonotypes between healthy human individuals. The CDR3 length is 18 residues. J lost 8 bases, V lost 1 base, and 15 bases had no gene match. Germline loops: CDR1 MNHEY, CDR2 SMNVEV (reference sequence). This table comes from immunoSEQ multiplex PCR, and its TCRdb copy is limited to in-frame clones, with some not included. Of 2,100,000 or so clones in the sample, nearly 97% were seen once. The chain recombines TRBV27 with TRBJ2-1; 9 bases agree with TRBD2. This receptor was taken from a man aged 18 to 29 in good health. The sequencing input was naive CD4+ T cells sorted from blood. The subset here: CD45RA+ positively selected. The CDR3 sequence: CASSLLSLAGNYVDEQFF. CDR3 nucleotides: TGTGCCAGCAGTTTATTGTCCCTAGCGGGAAATTATGTCGATGAGCAGTTCTTC.